A single sample is the source of the 18 T cell receptor beta chains below, sequenced in a study of identical twins (dated by TCRdb to 2016 to 2017). The method behind the library was 5' RACE. The instrument given in TCRdb is Illumina HiSeq 2000. The raw public data were reprocessed by TCRdb itself: fastp quality trimming at Q25, MiXCR clonotype calling, in-frame beta chains only. Every CDR3 protein is listed once, alongside the most common genes and DNA of its rows. This sample holds about 530,000 distinct CDR3 sequences; under 25% were observed only once. Approximately 0.52% of the sample is held by the ten biggest clonotypes. These records were also assigned to another study, of yellow fever vaccine responses in identical twins.

Specimen: CD4+ T cells sorted from blood. These TCRs come from a woman aged 18-35 years in good health.

V and J are TRBV5-4 and TRBJ1-4; D remains ambiguous. The length of the CDR3 is 14 residues. V gave up 0 bases and J gave up 5 bases, with 8 bases separating them. The germline CDR1 and CDR2 sequences are SGHNT and YYREEE (reference sequence). The CDR3 DNA is TGTGCCAGCAGCTTGGCCGGGCCAAATGAAAAACTGTTTTTT. It is translated as CASSLAGPNEKLFF.

A few counts support this clonotype. The gene calls are TRBV20-1 and TRBJ1-1; the D is unclear. The germline gives CDR1 DFQATT, CDR2 SNEGSKA (reference sequence). V lost 3 bases and J 0 bases, leaving 8 bases between the germline ends. CDR3 length equals 13 residues. This CDR3 reads CSARYRMNTEAFF. CDR3 nucleotide sequence: TGCAGTGCTAGGTACCGGATGAACACTGAAGCTTTCTTT.

This chain connects TRBV5-5 to TRBJ2-2; 9 bases are shared with TRBD1. CDR1 is SGHKS and CDR2 is YYEKEE in the germline V gene (reference sequence). V shed 2 bases, J shed 5 bases, and the junction held 4 bases outside the gene matches. The CDR3 sequence is 15 residues long. The CDR3 nucleotides read TGTGCCAGCAGCTTACAGGGGGCGGCTACCGGGGAGCTGTTTTTT. Its protein is CASSLQGAATGELFF. The full variable domain, rest sourced from reference TRBV5-5 and TRBJ2-2, is DAGVTQSPTHLIKTRGQQVTLRCSPISGHKSVSWYQQVLGQGPQFIFQYYEKEERGRGNFPDRFSARQFPNYSSELNVNALLLGDSALYLCASSLQGAATGELFFGEGSRLTVL.

This clonotype showed up just a few times. The V gene is TRBV20-1, the J gene TRBJ2-3, with 10 bases lining up with TRBD2. Germline lookup yields CDR1 DFQATT and CDR2 SNEGSKA (reference sequence). The V gene end was trimmed by 6 bases and the J gene end by 0 bases; junction bases not matched to a gene: 12. The CDR3 loop spans 17 amino acids. CDR3 nucleotide sequence: TGCAGTGCAACTAGGGCTAGCGGGGGTCACAGCACAGATACGCAGTATTTT. Its translation is CSATRASGGHSTDTQYF.

The chain has TRBV5-5 and TRBJ2-2; 7 nucleotides match TRBD2. This CDR3 is 17 amino acids long. J was trimmed by 3 bases and V by 4 bases; bases with no gene match: 12. Looked up from germline, CDR1 is SGHKS and CDR2 is YYEKEE (reference sequence). The CDR3 protein is CASSRPRESRDTGELFF. DNA for the CDR3: TGTGCCAGCAGCAGACCGCGGGAGTCCCGGGACACCGGGGAGCTGTTTTTT.

V is TRBV10-3 and J is TRBJ1-1; possible D gene TRBD1, 5 bases. This CDR3 is 12 amino acids long. Per germline, CDR1 ENHRY and CDR2 SYGVKD. Trimming took off 3 bases at V and 7 bases at J, with 9 bases between the two ends. The CDR3, as DNA: TGTGCCATCAGTGACACAGGATATGAAGCTTTCTTT. Translating it yields CAISDTGYEAFF.

The chain uses TRBV20-1 and TRBJ1-1, with D maybe TRBD1 (5 bases). The CDR3 sequence is 12 residues long. CDR1 and CDR2 from the germline V gene are DFQATT and SNEGSKA (reference sequence). V was shortened by 4 bases and J by 4 bases, with 10 bases between the two germline ends. CDR3 sequence (DNA): TGCAGTGCTAAAGGGGATAGCACTGAAGCTTTCTTT. Protein product: CSAKGDSTEAFF.

This clonotype was seen more than once but under ten times. The chain is built from TRBV6-5 and TRBJ1-1, with TRBD1 as a possible D gene (6 bases). The CDR3 has 17 residues. The V end lost 0 bases, the J end lost 5 bases, and 19 bases lay between the germline ends. Germline CDR1 MNHEY, CDR2 SVGAGI. The CDR3, as DNA: TGTGCCAGCAGTTACTCGAAACTATACAGGGCGGCTACTGAAGCTTTCTTT. This gives the protein CASSYSKLYRAATEAFF.

This clonotype was seen a handful of times. The V gene is TRBV4-2, the J gene TRBJ2-7, with 11 bases fitting TRBD2. Unmatched junction bases numbered 12, after V lost 3 bases and J lost 2 bases. CDR3 length equals 18 residues. Germline V gene sequence: CDR1 LGHNA, CDR2 YNFKEQ. The DNA for the CDR3 is TGTGCCAGCAGCCAGGCTCAACGCGGACTAGCGGGCACCTACGAGCAGTACTTC. It yields the protein CASSQAQRGLAGTYEQYF.

The table lists this clonotype with a few counts. The V gene is TRBV14, the J gene TRBJ1-6; no firm D call. V gave up 0 bases and J gave up 4 bases, with 7 bases separating them. CDR3 size: 15 residues. CDR1 and CDR2 (germline): SGHDN, FVKESK. Here the CDR3 DNA reads TGTGCCAGCAGCCAAGACAGCCCTTATAATTCACCCCTCCACTTT. As protein: CASSQDSPYNSPLHF.

The chain links TRBV6-1 to TRBJ2-3; 11 positions agree with TRBD2. V lost 1 base and J lost 8; bases outside the gene matches: 5. CDR1 is MNHNS and CDR2 is SASEGT in the germline V gene. CDR3 length: 15 amino acids. The CDR3, as DNA: TGTGCCAGCAGTGAAGTAGGGACTAGCGGCGTTACGCAGTATTTT. Translation: CASSEVGTSGVTQYF.

J is TRBJ2-5 and V is TRBV5-1; tentatively, D is TRBD1 or TRBD2 (6 bases each). Trimming cost V 4 bases and J 3 bases, with 16 bases left between them. The CDR3 is made up of 15 amino acids. Germline-derived CDR1 and CDR2 are SGHRS and YFSETQ. In DNA form, the CDR3 reads TGCGCCAGCAGCGAGCCGGGGGCGGTAGAAGAGACCCAGTACTTC. It is translated as CASSEPGAVEETQYF.

The chain combines TRBV5-6 with TRBJ2-5; D not resolved. V lost 3 bases, J lost 5 bases, and 14 bases lay in between. CDR3 length: 14 residues. CDR1 is SGHDT and CDR2 is YYEEEE in the germline V gene. The CDR3 sequence: CASSSPAGVETQYF. In nucleotides, the CDR3 is TGTGCCAGCAGCTCGCCCGCTGGAGTGGAGACCCAGTACTTC.

This clonotype was seen a handful of times. This sequence joins TRBV20-1 and TRBJ1-2, with D possibly TRBD1 on 5 matching bases. The CDR3 totals 14 residues. The germline V gene has CDR1 DFQATT and CDR2 SNEGSKA (reference sequence). The V end lost 1 base, the J end lost 6 bases, and 15 bases lay between the germline ends. CDR3 bases: TGCAGTGCTAGAGTGGGGGGTCTTGATCATGGCTACACCTTC. Its translation: CSARVGGLDHGYTF.

The V gene is TRBV28, the J gene TRBJ2-1, with 8 positions matching TRBD2. Germline V gives CDR1 MDHEN, CDR2 SYDVKM. V lost 1 base to trimming and J lost 0 bases; unmatched junction nucleotides: 5. This CDR3 is 17 amino acids long. The CDR3 spells CASSLFGGGRSYNEQFF. The CDR3 DNA is TGTGCCAGCAGTTTATTTGGCGGGGGGCGCTCCTACAATGAGCAGTTCTTC.

This chain links TRBV11-1 with TRBJ2-1, with 9 bases aligning to TRBD2. The J segment lost 0 bases and the V segment lost 5 bases, leaving 17 bases of the junction unmatched. Germline CDR1 is SGHAT and CDR2 is FQDESV (reference sequence). The CDR3 loop spans 20 amino acids. For the CDR3, the DNA is TGTGCCAGCAGCCCCCGCTCCCGTAGCGGGGGACAAAGCTCCTACAATGAGCAGTTCTTC. It specifies CASSPRSRSGGQSSYNEQFF.

The chain joins TRBV3-1 to TRBJ2-3, with TRBD2 identical over 10 bases. CDR3 size: 16 residues. J gave up 8 bases and V 4 bases, and 12 bases lay outside the gene matches. In germline, CDR1 is LGHDT, CDR2 YNNKEL (reference sequence). The CDR3 DNA is TGTGCCAGCAGCCTCGGGACTAGCGTAGCCCACGTTACGCAGTATTTT. This gives the protein CASSLGTSVAHVTQYF.

The table lists this clonotype with a few counts. The chain couples TRBV12-3 or TRBV12-4 to TRBJ1-1; D possibly corresponds to TRBD1 (5 bases). Trimming removed 2 bases from V and 2 bases from J, with 9 bases in between. CDR3 length equals 14 residues. The CDR3 coding sequence is TGTGCCAGCAGTTTACAGGGTTCTAACACTGAAGCTTTCTTT. Translating it yields CASSLQGSNTEAFF.